Described below is a single T cell receptor (beta chain) sequence and its context. The authors' processing: By means of reference gene primer amplification, nucleated cell counts were estimated. Data came from immunoSEQ multiplex PCR; TCRdb stores just in-frame clones and leaves some out. V, J and clone size derive from that table, while D and trimming were established from the DNA sequence. The repertoire holds around 200,000 clones, with about 86% as singletons. These data belong to a study of blood T cell repertoires in COVID-19. CDR1 is MNHEY, CDR2 SMNVEV, per germline (reference sequence). This CDR3 spans 12 amino acids. After removal of 6 bases from V and 4 bases from J, the junction contained 2 bases not matched to a gene.

The clonotype originates from a woman older than 75 in a cohort sampled during active or convalescent COVID-19. Sequencing was carried out using peripheral blood. The rearrangement uses TRBV27 and TRBJ1-2; TRBD1 matches at 7 bases. The CDR3 here is CASRQGGYGYTF. The CDR3 DNA reads as TGTGCCAGCAGGCAGGGGGGCTATGGCTACACCTTC.